The 25 T cell receptor beta chains below all came from one sample that was sequenced in a study of cytomegalovirus exposure and HLA in healthy donors. The PCR ran on 60 Vbeta and 13 Jbeta primers. TCRdb's copy holds only in-frame clones and misses some; the assay was immunoSEQ multiplex PCR. The sample includes about 160,000 clones. Sequencing was performed on PBMCs. These TCRs come from a woman between 50 and 59 years old in good health and CMV-seronegative.

This chain joins TRBV5-1 and TRBJ2-1; 13 bases align to TRBD2. Germline V gene sequence: CDR1 SGHRS, CDR2 YFSETQ. The CDR3 is 15 amino acids. V shed 4 bases and J 8 bases; nucleotides not matched to a gene: 6. In DNA form, the CDR3 reads TGCGCCAGCAGCGTGACTAGCGGGGGGCCCCATGAGCAGTTCTTC. It is translated as CASSVTSGGPHEQFF. Full variable domain (outside the CDR3, taken from reference TRBV5-1 and TRBJ2-1): KAGVTQTPRYLIKTRGQQVTLSCSPISGHRSVSWYQQTPGQGLQFLFEYFSETQRNKGNFPGRFSGRQFSNSRSEMNVSTLELGDSALYLCASSVTSGGPHEQFFGPGTRLTVL.

The chain combines TRBV7-2 with TRBJ2-5, with D possibly matching TRBD2 (6 bases). Trimming removed 2 bases at V and 4 bases at J, with 11 bases between. The CDR3 has 14 residues. Per the germline V gene, CDR1 is SGHTA and CDR2 is FQGNSA. CDR3: CASSLTRAGETQYF. In nucleotides, the CDR3 is TGTGCCAGCAGCTTAACCAGAGCGGGAGAGACCCAGTACTTC.

V gene TRBV5-1 combines with J gene TRBJ1-1; possible D gene TRBD1, 6 bases. Trimming removed 4 bases at V and 1 base at J, with 14 bases between. Germline CDR1 is SGHRS and CDR2 is YFSETQ. This CDR3 comprises 15 residues. CDR3 sequence: CASSAQGYRNTEAFF. CDR3 sequence (DNA): TGCGCCAGCAGCGCCCAGGGGTATCGGAACACTGAAGCTTTCTTT.

The gene calls are TRBV5-1 and TRBJ1-6, with D possibly TRBD1 on 5 matching bases. V shed 0 bases and J shed 5 bases, with 9 bases lying between them. There are 15 residues in the CDR3. Germline CDR1 SGHRS, CDR2 YFSETQ. The CDR3 coding sequence is TGCGCCAGCAGCTTGGCAGGGAGGGATAATTCACCCCTCCACTTT. Its protein product is CASSLAGRDNSPLHF.

The CDR3 is CASSSTSGASNEQFF. The CDR3 DNA reads TGTGCCAGCAGTTCGACTAGCGGGGCTTCCAATGAGCAGTTCTTC. This sequence joins TRBV28 and TRBJ2-1; 11 nucleotides agree with TRBD2. The J segment lost 6 bases and the V segment lost 4 bases, leaving 5 bases of the junction unmatched. CDR3 size: 15 residues. The germline V gene encodes CDR1 MDHEN and CDR2 SYDVKM.

This chain connects TRBV28 to TRBJ2-7; D perhaps matches TRBD2 (7 bases). Looked up from germline, CDR1 is MDHEN and CDR2 is SYDVKM. Trimming took 6 bases from V and 3 from J, leaving 18 bases between them. This CDR3 contains 15 residues. The CDR3 nucleotides read TGTGCCAGCAGCGGGGGGCTAGCGGAGGGCTACGAGCAGTACTTC. Translating gives CASSGGLAEGYEQYF.

This chain links TRBV6-5 with TRBJ1-1, with TRBD1 matching 10 bases. The junction had 4 bases not matched to a gene; V was cut back by 0 bases and J by 6 bases. Germline CDR1 and CDR2: MNHEY and SVGAGI. This CDR3 comprises 15 residues. The CDR3 here is CASSYSGDRGPEAFF. CDR3 DNA: TGTGCCAGCAGTTACTCCGGGGACAGGGGCCCTGAAGCTTTCTTT.

This chain joins TRBV5-1 and TRBJ2-2; D is ambiguous. Trimming removed 0 bases at V and 3 bases at J, with 3 bases between. The CDR3 consists of 13 residues. The V gene's germline CDR1 is SGHRS and CDR2 YFSETQ. CDR3 DNA: TGCGCCAGCAGCTTGGTAGACACCGGGGAGCTGTTTTTT. It codes for CASSLVDTGELFF.

The CDR3 here is CASRTSGVTYEQYF. The CDR3 DNA reads as TGTGCCAGCAGGACTAGCGGGGTTACCTACGAGCAGTACTTC. The V and J genes are TRBV2 and TRBJ2-7; 11 nucleotides align to TRBD2. J gave up 2 bases and V 6 bases, and 3 bases lay outside the gene matches. This CDR3 is built from 14 residues. Germline V lookup: CDR1 SNHLY, CDR2 FYNNEI.

The chain combines TRBV18 with TRBJ1-1; D remains ambiguous. CDR3 length equals 14 residues. Germline assignment: CDR1 KGHSH and CDR2 LQKENI. V gave up 1 base and J gave up 1 base, with 7 bases separating them. The CDR3 is CASSPQPGNTEAFF. The CDR3 DNA is TGTGCCAGCTCACCACAACCGGGGAACACTGAAGCTTTCTTT.

This sequence joins TRBV15 and TRBJ1-4; TRBD1 is a possible D gene (5 bases). V gave up 5 bases and J gave up 4 bases, with 11 bases separating them. Looked up from germline, CDR1 is LNHNV and CDR2 is YYDKDF (reference sequence). The CDR3 extends over 14 amino acids. CDR3 sequence (DNA): TGTGCCACCAGCCGAGGGGCCAGTAATGAAAAACTGTTTTTT. It translates to CATSRGASNEKLFF. The full variable domain, in which reference TRBV15 and TRBJ1-4 provide the parts outside the CDR3, is DAMVIQNPRYQVTQFGKPVTLSCSQTLNHNVMYWYQQKSSQAPKLLFHYYDKDFNNEADTPDNFQSRRPNTSFCFLDIRSPGLGDTAMYLCATSRGASNEKLFFGSGTQLSVL.

The V and J genes are TRBV5-1 and TRBJ2-6; 9 nucleotides match TRBD2. The CDR3 totals 18 residues. Germline trimming cut 3 bases from V and 3 bases from J; bases unmatched to any gene: 10. Germline V gene data show CDR1 as SGHRS and CDR2 as YFSETQ. CDR3: CASSSSSGISFGANVLTF. The CDR3 DNA follows: TGCGCCAGCAGCTCCTCTAGCGGGATATCGTTTGGGGCCAACGTCCTGACTTTC.

V and J are TRBV28 and TRBJ2-1; 7 bases fit TRBD2. The CDR3 extends over 14 amino acids. V was pared by 9 bases and J by 0 bases, with 5 bases of the junction left unmatched. CDR1 and CDR2 (germline): MDHEN, SYDVKM. CDR3 residues: CASILASSYNEQFF. CDR3 DNA: TGTGCCAGTATACTAGCGAGCTCCTACAATGAGCAGTTCTTC.

The V call is TRBV2, the J call TRBJ2-5; tentative D call: TRBD1 (7 bases). The CDR3 has 15 residues. V lost 7 bases, J lost 5 bases, and 20 bases lay in between. Germline V gene lookup returns CDR1 SNHLY and CDR2 FYNNEI. CDR3 region: CASNPRQGGYETQYF. In DNA, the CDR3 is TGTGCCAGCAATCCAAGGCAGGGGGGATACGAGACCCAGTACTTC.

J is TRBJ1-1 and V is TRBV30, with D hard to call. Trimming stripped 2 bases from V and 0 bases from J, with 25 bases between. CDR1 is GTSNPN and CDR2 is SVGIG in the germline V gene (reference sequence). CDR3 size: 19 residues. The CDR3 reads CAWSSRRARTLPMNTEAFF. The CDR3 nucleotides read TGTGCCTGGAGTAGTAGGAGGGCTCGAACCCTTCCGATGAACACTGAAGCTTTCTTT. Complete variable domain (other parts from reference TRBV30 and TRBJ1-1): SQTIHQWPATLVQPVGSPLSLECTVEGTSNPNLYWYRQAAGRGLQLLFYSVGIGQISSEVPQNLSASRPQDRQFILSSKKLLLSDSGFYLCAWSSRRARTLPMNTEAFFGQGTRLTVV.

CDR3 loop: CASSPDRTNEKLFF. CDR3 DNA: TGTGCCAGCAGTCCGGACAGAACTAATGAAAAACTGTTTTTT. The genes are TRBV6-6 and TRBJ1-4; D possibly corresponds to TRBD1 (6 bases). The V end was cut by 5 bases, the J end by 1 base, with 8 bases between. There are 14 residues in the CDR3. Germline V gene lookup returns CDR1 MNHNY and CDR2 SVGAGI (reference sequence).

V gene TRBV30 combines with J gene TRBJ2-7, with 7 positions matching TRBD2. Trimming removed 2 bases from V and 2 bases from J; junction bases left unmatched: 6. This CDR3 contains 14 residues. Germline CDR1 and CDR2: GTSNPN and SVGIG (reference sequence). In DNA form, the CDR3 reads TGTGCCTGGAGTAGAGGGAGGGGTGCCTACGAGCAGTACTTC. This codes for CAWSRGRGAYEQYF.

The chain couples TRBV6-1 to TRBJ1-2; 7 bases map to TRBD1. CDR1 and CDR2 (germline): MNHNS, SASEGT. V shed 7 bases, J shed 8 bases, and the junction held 13 bases outside the gene matches. The CDR3 runs to 14 residues. In DNA, the CDR3 is TGTGCCAGCATTGGGATTGACAGGGCTTGGGGCTACACCTTC. It yields the protein CASIGIDRAWGYTF.

The V call is TRBV28, the J call TRBJ1-1, with D possibly being TRBD1 (6 bases). The CDR3 contains 10 residues. Germline CDR1 is MDHEN and CDR2 is SYDVKM. V was trimmed by 6 bases and J by 11 bases, leaving 10 bases between them. This CDR3 reads CASRGAVAFF. As DNA, the CDR3 is TGTGCCAGCAGGGGGGCAGTCGCTTTCTTT.

The genes are TRBV28 and TRBJ2-2; no definite D call. Trimming shortened V by 5 bases and J by 0 bases, and 13 bases separated the two germline ends. Germline-derived CDR1 and CDR2 are MDHEN and SYDVKM. The CDR3 is 16 residues long. CDR3 in amino acids: CASSQLAATNTGELFF. CDR3 DNA sequence: TGTGCCAGCAGTCAACTGGCGGCGACGAACACCGGGGAGCTGTTTTTT.

The chain links TRBV4-3 to TRBJ2-7; 7 nucleotides agree with TRBD2. The CDR3 loop spans 16 amino acids. J lost 2 bases, V lost 0 bases, and 7 bases had no gene match. Germline-derived CDR1 and CDR2 are LGHNA and YSLEER. The DNA of the CDR3 is TGCGCCAGCAGCCAAGAGTGGGACTACCCCACCTACGAGCAGTACTTC. The encoded protein is CASSQEWDYPTYEQYF.

V usage is TRBV6-5 and J usage is TRBJ1-4; D remains ambiguous. Trimming removed 8 bases at V and 8 bases at J, with 18 bases between. This CDR3 spans 14 amino acids. Germline V gene lookup returns CDR1 MNHEY and CDR2 SVGAGI. The CDR3 here is CASRPGGVGEKLFF. DNA for the CDR3: TGTGCCAGCCGACCAGGCGGGGTTGGGGAAAAACTGTTTTTT.

The V gene is TRBV18, the J gene TRBJ2-5; D uncertain. Per the germline V gene, CDR1 is KGHSH and CDR2 is LQKENI. V lost 6 bases and J lost 5, with 10 bases in between. The CDR3 is 12 residues long. CDR3 loop: CASSPNVETQYF. In DNA form, the CDR3 reads TGTGCCAGCTCCCCCAATGTGGAGACCCAGTACTTC.

CDR3 region: CASSDTFHSNQPQHF. Here the CDR3 DNA reads TGTGCCAGCAGCGACACCTTCCATAGCAATCAGCCCCAGCATTTT. The rearrangement joins TRBV6-1 to TRBJ1-5; D not certain. This CDR3 is 15 amino acids long. Germline loops: CDR1 MNHNS, CDR2 SASEGT. The V and J ends lost 6 bases and 0 bases respectively, with 12 bases between them.

CDR3 sequence reads: CASSLDRGYSYEQYF. CDR3 in DNA: TGTGCCAGCAGCTTAGACAGGGGTTACTCCTACGAGCAGTACTTC. The genes are TRBV7-2 and TRBJ2-7; 7 nucleotides align to TRBD1. Germline V gene lookup returns CDR1 SGHTA and CDR2 FQGNSA. V lost 1 base to trimming and J lost 0 bases; unmatched junction nucleotides: 3. The length of the CDR3 is 15 residues.